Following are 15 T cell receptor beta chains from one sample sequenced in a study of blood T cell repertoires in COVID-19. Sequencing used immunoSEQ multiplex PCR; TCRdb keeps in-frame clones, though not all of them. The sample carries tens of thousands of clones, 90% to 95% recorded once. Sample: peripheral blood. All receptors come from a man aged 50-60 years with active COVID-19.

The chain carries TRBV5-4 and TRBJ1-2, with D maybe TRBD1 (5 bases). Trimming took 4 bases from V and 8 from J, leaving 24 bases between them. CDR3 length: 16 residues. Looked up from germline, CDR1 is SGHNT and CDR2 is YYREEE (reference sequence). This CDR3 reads CASSPSGGSVSEGYTF. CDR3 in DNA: TGTGCCAGCAGCCCGAGCGGGGGTAGTGTTTCAGAAGGCTACACCTTC.

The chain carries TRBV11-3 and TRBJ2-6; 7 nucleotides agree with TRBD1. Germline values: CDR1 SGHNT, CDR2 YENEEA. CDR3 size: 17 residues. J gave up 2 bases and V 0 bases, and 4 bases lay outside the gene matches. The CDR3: CASSLDRRGPGANVLTF. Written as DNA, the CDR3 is TGTGCCAGCAGCTTAGATCGAAGGGGGCCTGGGGCCAACGTCCTGACTTTC.

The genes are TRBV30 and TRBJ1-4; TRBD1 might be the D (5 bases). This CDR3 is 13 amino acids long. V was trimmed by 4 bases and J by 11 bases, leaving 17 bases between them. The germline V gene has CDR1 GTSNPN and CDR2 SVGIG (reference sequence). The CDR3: CAWNRGDSRKLFF. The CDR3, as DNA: TGTGCCTGGAATCGGGGGGATTCTCGGAAACTGTTTTTT.

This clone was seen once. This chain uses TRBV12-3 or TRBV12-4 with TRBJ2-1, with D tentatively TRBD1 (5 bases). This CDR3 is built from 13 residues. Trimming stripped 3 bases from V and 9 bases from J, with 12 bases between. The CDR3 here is CASSFQGMGEQFF. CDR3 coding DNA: TGTGCCAGCAGTTTTCAGGGTATGGGTGAGCAGTTCTTC.

The CDR3 region is CASSHTTFGDRGYEQYF. In DNA, the CDR3 is TGTGCCAGCAGCCACACGACCTTCGGGGACAGGGGCTACGAGCAGTACTTC. The chain carries TRBV3-1 (or the pseudogene TRBV3-2) and TRBJ2-7; 10 positions match TRBD1. J gave up 3 bases and V 3 bases, and 11 bases lay outside the gene matches. Germline V gene data show CDR1 as LGHDT and CDR2 as YNNKEL (reference sequence). The CDR3 has 17 residues.

CDR3 nucleotide sequence: TGTGCCAGCAGCTCGGACAGTTCCTCCTACGAGCAGTACTTC. Translating gives CASSSDSSSYEQYF. The genes are TRBV7-9 and TRBJ2-7, with D tentatively TRBD1 (6 bases). V was cut by 4 bases and J by 0 bases, with 10 bases left in between. Looked up from germline, CDR1 is SEHNR and CDR2 is FQNEAQ (reference sequence). The CDR3 is 14 amino acids. Supplemented by reference TRBV7-9 and TRBJ2-7, the full variable domain reads DTGVSQNPRHKITKRGQNVTFRCDPISEHNRLYWYRQTLGQGPEFLTYFQNEAQLEKSRLLSDRFSAERPKGSFSTLEIQRTEQGDSAMYLCASSSDSSSYEQYFGPGTRLTVT.

The CDR3 coding sequence is TGTGCTAGTGGTGCGGGACAGCAATATGGCTACACCTTC. This encodes CASGAGQQYGYTF. J is TRBJ1-2 and V is TRBV12-5; TRBD1 agrees at 7 bases. The J segment lost 5 bases and the V segment lost 5 bases, leaving 5 bases of the junction unmatched. Germline CDR1 reads LGHNT; CDR2 reads FRNRAP. The length of the CDR3 is 13 residues. Based on the CDR3 plus reference TRBV12-5 and TRBJ1-2, the full variable domain is DARVTQTPRHKVTEMGQEVTMRCQPILGHNTVFWYRQTMMQGLELLAYFRNRAPLDDSGMPKDRFSAEMPDATLATLKIQPSEPRDSAVYFCASGAGQQYGYTFGSGTRLTVV.

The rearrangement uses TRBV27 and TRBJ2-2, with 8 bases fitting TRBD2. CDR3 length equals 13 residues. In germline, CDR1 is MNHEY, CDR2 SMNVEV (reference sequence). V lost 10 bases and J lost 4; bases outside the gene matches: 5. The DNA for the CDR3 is TGTGCCACCCGGACTAGCAGCACCGGGGAGCTGTTTTTT. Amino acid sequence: CATRTSSTGELFF.

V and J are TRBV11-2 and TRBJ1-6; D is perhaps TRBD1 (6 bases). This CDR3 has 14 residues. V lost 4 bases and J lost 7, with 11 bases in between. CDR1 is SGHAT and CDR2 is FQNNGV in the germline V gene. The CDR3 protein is CASSYRVENSPLHF. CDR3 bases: TGTGCCAGCAGCTACAGGGTCGAGAATTCACCCCTCCACTTT.

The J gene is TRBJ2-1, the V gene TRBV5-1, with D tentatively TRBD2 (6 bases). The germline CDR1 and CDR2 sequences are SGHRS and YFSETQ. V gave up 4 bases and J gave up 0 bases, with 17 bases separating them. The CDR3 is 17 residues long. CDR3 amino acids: CASSQLSGTRSYNEQFF. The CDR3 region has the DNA TGCGCCAGCAGCCAGCTGTCCGGGACTCGCTCCTACAATGAGCAGTTCTTC.

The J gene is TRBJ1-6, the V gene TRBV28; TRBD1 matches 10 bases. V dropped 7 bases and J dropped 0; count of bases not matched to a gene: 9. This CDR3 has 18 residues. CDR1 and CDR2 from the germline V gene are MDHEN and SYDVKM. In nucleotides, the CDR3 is TGTGCCAGCACCTCCCCGGGACAGGGGAACTCCTATAATTCACCCCTCCACTTT. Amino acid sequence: CASTSPGQGNSYNSPLHF. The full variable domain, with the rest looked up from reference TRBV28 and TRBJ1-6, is DVKVTQSSRYLVKRTGEKVFLECVQDMDHENMFWYRQDPGLGLRLIYFSYDVKMKEKGDIPEGYSVSREKKERFSLILESASTNQTSMYLCASTSPGQGNSYNSPLHFGNGTRLTVT.

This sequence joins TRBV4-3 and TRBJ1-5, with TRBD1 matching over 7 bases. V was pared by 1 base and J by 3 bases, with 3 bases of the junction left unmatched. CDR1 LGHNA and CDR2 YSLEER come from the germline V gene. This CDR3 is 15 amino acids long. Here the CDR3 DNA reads TGCGCCAGCAGCCAAGGACAGGGAGCCAATCAGCCCCAGCATTTT. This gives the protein CASSQGQGANQPQHF.

As DNA, the CDR3 is TGTGCCAGCAGCGTAGGACTAGCGGGAAACAATGAGCAGTTCTTC. Amino acids: CASSVGLAGNNEQFF. The chain carries TRBV9 and TRBJ2-1; TRBD2 matches 11 bases. The ends lost 0 bases at V and 5 bases at J; junction bases unmatched: 1. CDR3 length: 15 residues. CDR1 is SGDLS and CDR2 is YYNGEE in the germline V gene.

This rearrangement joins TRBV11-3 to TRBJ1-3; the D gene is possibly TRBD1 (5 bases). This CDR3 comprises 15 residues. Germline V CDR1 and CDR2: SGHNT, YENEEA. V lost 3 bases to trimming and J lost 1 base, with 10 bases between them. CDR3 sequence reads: CASSFSSGSGNTIYF. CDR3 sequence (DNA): TGTGCCAGCAGCTTCTCGTCAGGGTCTGGAAACACCATATATTTT. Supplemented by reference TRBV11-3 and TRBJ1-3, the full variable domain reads EAGVVQSPRYKIIEKKQPVAFWCNPISGHNTLYWYLQNLGQGPELLIRYENEEAVDDSQLPKDRFSAERLKGVDSTLKIQPAELGDSAVYLCASSFSSGSGNTIYFGEGSWLTVV.

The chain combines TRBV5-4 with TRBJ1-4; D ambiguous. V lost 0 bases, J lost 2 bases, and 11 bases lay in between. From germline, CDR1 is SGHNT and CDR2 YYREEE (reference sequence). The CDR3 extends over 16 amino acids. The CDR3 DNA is TGTGCCAGCAGCTTGGATGGAGGAACCACTAATGAAAAACTGTTTTTT. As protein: CASSLDGGTTNEKLFF.